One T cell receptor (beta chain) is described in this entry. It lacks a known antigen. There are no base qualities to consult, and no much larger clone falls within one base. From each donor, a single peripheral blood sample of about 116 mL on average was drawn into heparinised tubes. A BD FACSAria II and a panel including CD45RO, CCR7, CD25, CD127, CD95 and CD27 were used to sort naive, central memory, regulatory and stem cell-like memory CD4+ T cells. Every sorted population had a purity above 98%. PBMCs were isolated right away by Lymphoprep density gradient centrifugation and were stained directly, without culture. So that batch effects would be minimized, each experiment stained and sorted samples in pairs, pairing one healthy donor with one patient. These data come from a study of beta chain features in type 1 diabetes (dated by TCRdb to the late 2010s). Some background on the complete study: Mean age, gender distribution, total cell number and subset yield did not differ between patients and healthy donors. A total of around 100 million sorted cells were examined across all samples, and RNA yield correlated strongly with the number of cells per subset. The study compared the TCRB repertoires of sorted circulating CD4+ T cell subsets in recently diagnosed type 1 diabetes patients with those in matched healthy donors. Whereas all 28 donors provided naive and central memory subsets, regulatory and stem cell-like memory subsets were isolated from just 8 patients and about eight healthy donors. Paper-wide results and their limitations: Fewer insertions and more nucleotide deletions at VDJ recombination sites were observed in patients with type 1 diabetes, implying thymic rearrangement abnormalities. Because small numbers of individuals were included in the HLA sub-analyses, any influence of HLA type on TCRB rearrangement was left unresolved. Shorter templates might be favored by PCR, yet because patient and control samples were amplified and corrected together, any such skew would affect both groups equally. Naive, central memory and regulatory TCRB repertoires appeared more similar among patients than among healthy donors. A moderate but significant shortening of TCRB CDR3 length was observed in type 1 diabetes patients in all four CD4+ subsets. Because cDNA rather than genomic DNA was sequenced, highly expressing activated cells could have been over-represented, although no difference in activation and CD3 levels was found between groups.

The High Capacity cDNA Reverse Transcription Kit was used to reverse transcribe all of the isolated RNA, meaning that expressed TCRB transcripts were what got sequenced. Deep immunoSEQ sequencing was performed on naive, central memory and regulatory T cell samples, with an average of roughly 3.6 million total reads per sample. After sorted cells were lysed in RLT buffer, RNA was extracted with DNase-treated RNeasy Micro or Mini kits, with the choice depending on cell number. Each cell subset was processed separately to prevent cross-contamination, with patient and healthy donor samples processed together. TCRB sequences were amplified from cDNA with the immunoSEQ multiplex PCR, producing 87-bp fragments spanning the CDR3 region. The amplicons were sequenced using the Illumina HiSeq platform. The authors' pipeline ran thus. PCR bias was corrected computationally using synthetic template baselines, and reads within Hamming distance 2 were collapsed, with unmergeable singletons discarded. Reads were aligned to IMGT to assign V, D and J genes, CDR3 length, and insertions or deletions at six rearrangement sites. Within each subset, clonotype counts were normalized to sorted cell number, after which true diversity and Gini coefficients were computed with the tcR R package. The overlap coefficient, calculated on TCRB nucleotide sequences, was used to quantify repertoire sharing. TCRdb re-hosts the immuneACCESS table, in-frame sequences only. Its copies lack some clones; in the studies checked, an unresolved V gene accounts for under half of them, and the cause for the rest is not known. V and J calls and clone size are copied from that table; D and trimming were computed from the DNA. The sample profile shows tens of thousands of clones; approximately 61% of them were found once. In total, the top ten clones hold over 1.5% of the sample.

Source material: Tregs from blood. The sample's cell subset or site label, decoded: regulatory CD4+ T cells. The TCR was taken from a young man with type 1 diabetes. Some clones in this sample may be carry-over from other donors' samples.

The CDR3 region has the sequence CASSPLPISGGISTGNTIYF. The nucleotide sequence is given as TGTGCCAGCTCACCCCTACCAATTTCAGGGGGGATCTCGACTGGAAACACCATATATTTT. The chain uses TRBV18 and TRBJ1-3; TRBD1 aligns with 7 central bases. The germline V gene encodes CDR1 KGHSH and CDR2 LQKENI. Taken from cysteine to phenylalanine, the CDR3 has 20 residues. Only the CDR3 portion is preserved as DNA: 60 bases, with reading frame beginning at the first base. Trimming removed 3 bases from V and 2 bases from J; the gene matches leave 19 bases unexplained. Here the CDR3 is joined to the reference TRBV18 and TRBJ1-3 genes, and the full variable domain is: NAGVMQNPRHLVRRRGQEARLRCSPMKGHSHVYWYRQLPEEGLKFMVYLQKENIIDESGMPKERFSAEFPKEGPSILRIQQVVRGDSAAYFCASSPLPISGGISTGNTIYFGEGSWLTVV.